The present T cell receptor (beta chain) was sequenced within a study of blood T cell repertoires in COVID-19. Study-level information: The United States, Italy and Spain were the sources of the acute and convalescent COVID-19 samples. In each case, the material was cDNA or gDNA derived from T cells, B-cell-depleted T cells, or PBMCs.

The CDR3 is 14 amino acids. V was pared by 3 bases and J by 4 bases, with 6 bases of the junction left unmatched. The germline V gene has CDR1 MNHNS and CDR2 SASEGT. In the authors' methods: How many nucleated cells were present was estimated from reference gene primer amplification. Data came from immunoSEQ multiplex PCR; TCRdb stores just in-frame clones and leaves some out. The V and J calls and clone size come from that table; D and trimming were worked out from the DNA. The sample contains 250,000 to 350,000 clones, 89% of which appear only once. The receptor's source is a man younger than 30 who had recovered from COVID-19. Input material: peripheral blood. The chain employs TRBV6-1 and TRBJ2-7, with 7 positions matching TRBD1. CDR3 amino acids: CASSESRGQYEQYF. The CDR3 coding sequence is TGTGCCAGCAGTGAGTCGAGGGGGCAATACGAGCAGTACTTC.